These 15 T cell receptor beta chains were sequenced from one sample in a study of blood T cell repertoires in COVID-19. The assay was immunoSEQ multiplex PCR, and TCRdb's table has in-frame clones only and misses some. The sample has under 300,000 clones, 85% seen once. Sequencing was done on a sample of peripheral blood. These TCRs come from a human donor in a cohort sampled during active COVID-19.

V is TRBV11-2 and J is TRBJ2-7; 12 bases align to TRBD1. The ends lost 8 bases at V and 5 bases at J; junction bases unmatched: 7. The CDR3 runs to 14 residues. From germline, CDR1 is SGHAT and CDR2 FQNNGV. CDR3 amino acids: CASGWDRGRDEQYF. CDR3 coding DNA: TGTGCCAGCGGATGGGACAGGGGGCGGGACGAGCAGTACTTC.

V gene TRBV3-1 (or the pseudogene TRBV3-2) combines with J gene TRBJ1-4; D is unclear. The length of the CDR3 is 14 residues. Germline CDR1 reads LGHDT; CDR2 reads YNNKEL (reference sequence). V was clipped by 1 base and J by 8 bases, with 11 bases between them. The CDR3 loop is CASSQGWGGEKLFF. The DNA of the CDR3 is TGTGCCAGCAGCCAAGGATGGGGAGGGGAAAAACTGTTTTTT.

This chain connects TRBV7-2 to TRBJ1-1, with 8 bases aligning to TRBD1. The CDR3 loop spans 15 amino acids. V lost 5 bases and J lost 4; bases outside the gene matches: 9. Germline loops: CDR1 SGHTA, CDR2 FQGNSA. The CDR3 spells CASSPPGGFGTEAFF. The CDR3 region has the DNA TGTGCCAGCAGCCCCCCAGGGGGCTTTGGCACTGAAGCTTTCTTT.

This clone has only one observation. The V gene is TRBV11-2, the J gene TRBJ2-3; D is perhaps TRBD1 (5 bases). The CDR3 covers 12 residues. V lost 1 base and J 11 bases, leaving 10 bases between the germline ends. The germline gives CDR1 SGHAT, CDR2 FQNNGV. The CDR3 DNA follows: TGTGCCAGCAGCTTAGTTAGGGGCGGGCAGTATTTT. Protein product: CASSLVRGGQYF.

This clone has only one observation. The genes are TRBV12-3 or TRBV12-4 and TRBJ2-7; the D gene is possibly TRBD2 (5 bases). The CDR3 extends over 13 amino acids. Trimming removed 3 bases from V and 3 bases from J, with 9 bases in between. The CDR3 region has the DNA TGTGCCAGCAGTTTGCCAGCGGACTACGAGCAGTACTTC. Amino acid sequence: CASSLPADYEQYF.

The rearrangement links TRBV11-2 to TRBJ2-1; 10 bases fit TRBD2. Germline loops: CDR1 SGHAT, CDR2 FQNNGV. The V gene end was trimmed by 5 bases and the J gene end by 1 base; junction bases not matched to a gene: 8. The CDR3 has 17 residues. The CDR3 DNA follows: TGTGCCAGCAGCATTCTGGCTAGCGGGAGATCCTACAATGAGCAGTTCTTC. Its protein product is CASSILASGRSYNEQFF.

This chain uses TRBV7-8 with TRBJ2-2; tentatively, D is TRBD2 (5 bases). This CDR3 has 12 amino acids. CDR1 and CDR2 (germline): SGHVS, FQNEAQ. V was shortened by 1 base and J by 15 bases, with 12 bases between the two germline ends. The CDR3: CASSLVGGLVFF. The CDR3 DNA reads TGTGCCAGCAGCTTAGTTGGCGGGTTGGTGTTTTTT.

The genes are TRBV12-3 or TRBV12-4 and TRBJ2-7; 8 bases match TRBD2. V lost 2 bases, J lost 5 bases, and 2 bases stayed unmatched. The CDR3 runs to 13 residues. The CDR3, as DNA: TGTGCCAGCAGTTTAAGCGGGAGCAACGAGCAGTACTTC. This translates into CASSLSGSNEQYF.

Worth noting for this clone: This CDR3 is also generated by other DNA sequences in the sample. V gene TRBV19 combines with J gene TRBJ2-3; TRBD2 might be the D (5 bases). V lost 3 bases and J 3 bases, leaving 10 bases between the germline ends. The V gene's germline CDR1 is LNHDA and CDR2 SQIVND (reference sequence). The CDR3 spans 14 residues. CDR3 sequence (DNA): TGTGCCAGTAGTATCGGTCGGGGAACAGATACGCAGTATTTT. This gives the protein CASSIGRGTDTQYF. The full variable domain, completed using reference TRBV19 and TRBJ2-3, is DGGITQSPKYLFRKEGQNVTLSCEQNLNHDAMYWYRQDPGQGLRLIYYSQIVNDFQKGDIAEGYSVSREKKESFPLTVTSAQKNPTAFYLCASSIGRGTDTQYFGPGTRLTVL.

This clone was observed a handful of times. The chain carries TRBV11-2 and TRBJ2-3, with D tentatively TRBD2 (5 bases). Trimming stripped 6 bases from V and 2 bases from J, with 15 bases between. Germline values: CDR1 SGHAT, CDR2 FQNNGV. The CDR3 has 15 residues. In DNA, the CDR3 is TGTGCCAGCAGACCCCCTGGGAGTTTCACAGATACGCAGTATTTT. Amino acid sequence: CASRPPGSFTDTQYF.

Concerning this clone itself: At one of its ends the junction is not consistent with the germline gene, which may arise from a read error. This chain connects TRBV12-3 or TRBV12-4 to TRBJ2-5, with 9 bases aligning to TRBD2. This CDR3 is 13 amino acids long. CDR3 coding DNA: TGTGCCAGCAGTGTAGCGGGAGTAGAGACCCAGTACTTC. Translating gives CASSVAGVETQYF.

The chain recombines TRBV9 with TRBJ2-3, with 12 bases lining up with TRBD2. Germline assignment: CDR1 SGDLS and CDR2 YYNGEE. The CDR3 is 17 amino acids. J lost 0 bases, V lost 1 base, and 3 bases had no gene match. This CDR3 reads CASSVSSGRASTDTQYF. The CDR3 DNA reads TGTGCCAGCAGCGTATCTAGCGGGAGGGCCAGCACAGATACGCAGTATTTT.

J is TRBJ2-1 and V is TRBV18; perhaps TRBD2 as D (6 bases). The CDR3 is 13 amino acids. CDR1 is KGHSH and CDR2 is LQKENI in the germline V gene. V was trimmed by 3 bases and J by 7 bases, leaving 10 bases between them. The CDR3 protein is CASSPGLSNEQFF. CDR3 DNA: TGTGCCAGCTCACCGGGACTCTCAAATGAGCAGTTCTTC.

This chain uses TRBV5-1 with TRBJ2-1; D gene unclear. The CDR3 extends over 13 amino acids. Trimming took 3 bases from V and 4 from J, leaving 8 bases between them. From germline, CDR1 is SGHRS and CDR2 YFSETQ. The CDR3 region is CASSSNNYNEQFF. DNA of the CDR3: TGCGCCAGCAGCTCCAACAATTACAATGAGCAGTTCTTC.

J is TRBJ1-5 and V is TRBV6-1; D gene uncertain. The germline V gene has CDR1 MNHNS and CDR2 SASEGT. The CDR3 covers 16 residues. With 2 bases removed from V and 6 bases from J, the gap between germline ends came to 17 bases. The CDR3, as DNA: TGTGCCAGCAGTGAATTACTCGTTTGGTCCGCTCAGCCCCAGCATTTT. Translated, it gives CASSELLVWSAQPQHF.